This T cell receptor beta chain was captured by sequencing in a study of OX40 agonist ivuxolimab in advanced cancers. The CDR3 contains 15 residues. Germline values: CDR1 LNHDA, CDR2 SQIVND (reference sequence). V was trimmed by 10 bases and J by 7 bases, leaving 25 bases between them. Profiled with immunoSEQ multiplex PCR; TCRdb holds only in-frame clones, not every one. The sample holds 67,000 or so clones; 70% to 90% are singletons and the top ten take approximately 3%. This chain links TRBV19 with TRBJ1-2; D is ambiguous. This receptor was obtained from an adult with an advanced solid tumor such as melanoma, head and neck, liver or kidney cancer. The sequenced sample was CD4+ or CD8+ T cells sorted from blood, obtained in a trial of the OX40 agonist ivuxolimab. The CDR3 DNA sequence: TGTGCCACACTTTCCTTGGCACGTAGCATGACTGGCTACACCTTC. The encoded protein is CATLSLARSMTGYTF.